The clone carrying this T cell receptor beta chain was picked up many times. V shed 7 bases, J shed 7 bases, and the junction held 16 bases outside the gene matches. The CDR3 is made up of 15 amino acids. Germline V gene lookup returns CDR1 SQVTM and CDR2 ANQGSEA. This specimen belongs to a study of T cells of healthy individuals. TCRdb called the 5' RACE reads again in MiXCR, with one record for every CDR3 protein. Among about 82,000 distinct CDR3 sequences, approximately 5.4% were seen once, and the ten largest hold about 7.5%. The chain joins TRBV29-1 to TRBJ2-3; 8 bases map to TRBD1. This TCR was recovered from a female donor in good health. As DNA, the CDR3 is TGCAGCGCATCCGGAGGGACAGGATGGAAGAATACGCAGTATTTT. Translation: CSASGGTGWKNTQYF.